These 22 T cell receptor beta chains were all obtained from the same sample, sequenced in a study of T cell responses to AZD1222 COVID-19 vaccine. The protocol was immunoSEQ multiplex PCR, while the TCRdb copy is restricted to in-frame clones and leaves out a portion. The profile shows about 120,000 clones, 85% to 90% of them singletons. Here the sequenced sample was peripheral blood, taken on day 0 of AZD1222 vaccination. These receptors all come from an adult in good health.

The chain links TRBV6-5 to TRBJ2-7; D unresolved. The CDR3 covers 12 residues. Germline lookup yields CDR1 MNHEY and CDR2 SVGAGI. V gave up 6 bases and J gave up 0 bases, with 6 bases separating them. The DNA of the CDR3 is TGTGCCAGCAGCCAGAGCTCCTACGAGCAGTACTTC. This encodes CASSQSSYEQYF.

This clone appeared once. This chain joins TRBV6-1 and TRBJ2-7, with TRBD1 matching over 9 bases. Germline values: CDR1 MNHNS, CDR2 SASEGT. After removal of 2 bases from V and 6 bases from J, the junction contained 5 bases not matched to a gene. The CDR3 is 14 residues long. The CDR3 region has the DNA TGTGCCAGCAGTGAAAGGGGACAGGGTAGCGAGCAGTACTTC. This translates into CASSERGQGSEQYF.

The V call is TRBV2, the J call TRBJ1-6, with 7 bases that match TRBD1. This CDR3 is built from 15 residues. Germline CDR1 is SNHLY and CDR2 is FYNNEI. Trimming at V came to 5 bases and at J to 5 bases, leaving 6 bases not matched to a gene. DNA for the CDR3: TGTGCCAGCAGTCGTGACAGGGTCGATAATTCACCCCTCCACTTT. Residues: CASSRDRVDNSPLHF. The variable domain in full, with the rest retrieved from reference TRBV2 and TRBJ1-6, is EPEVTQTPSHQVTQMGQEVILRCVPISNHLYFYWYRQILGQKVEFLVSFYNNEISEKSEIFDDQFSVERPDGSNFTLKIRSTKLEDSAMYFCASSRDRVDNSPLHFGNGTRLTVT.

This rearrangement joins TRBV27 to TRBJ1-6; D uncertain. The ends were cut back, 4 bases at V and 9 bases at J, with 7 bases in the middle. Germline CDR1 and CDR2: MNHEY and SMNVEV (reference sequence). The CDR3 runs to 12 residues. The CDR3: CASSWVGSPLHF. CDR3 in DNA: TGTGCCAGCAGTTGGGTCGGTTCACCCCTCCACTTT.

This chain connects TRBV4-1 to TRBJ1-2; no reliable D call. The CDR3 has 16 amino acids. The V gene lost 1 base and the J gene lost 1 base, with 13 bases spanning the gap. CDR1 is MGHRA and CDR2 is YSYEKL in the germline V gene. For the CDR3, the DNA is TGCGCCAGCAGCCAAGTCAACAGCGATTTTAACTATGGCTACACCTTC. Amino acids: CASSQVNSDFNYGYTF.

The gene calls are TRBV30 and TRBJ2-7; D unresolved. V gave up 5 bases and J gave up 4 bases, with 12 bases separating them. Germline assignment: CDR1 GTSNPN and CDR2 SVGIG (reference sequence). CDR3 length equals 12 residues. Here the CDR3 DNA reads TGTGCCTGGCAGTCGGACCATTACGAGCAGTACTTC. It encodes CAWQSDHYEQYF.

V usage is TRBV30 and J usage is TRBJ1-1; D might be TRBD1 (6 bases). With 4 bases removed from V and 4 bases from J, the gap between germline ends came to 10 bases. The CDR3 is made up of 12 amino acids. Germline CDR1 is GTSNPN and CDR2 is SVGIG (reference sequence). The CDR3 sequence: CAWTVGGTEAFF. CDR3 DNA sequence: TGTGCCTGGACTGTAGGGGGCACTGAAGCTTTCTTT.

The V and J genes are TRBV2 and TRBJ1-1, with TRBD1 as a possible D gene (5 bases). CDR3 length equals 13 residues. V lost 4 bases and J lost 1, with 7 bases in between. Germline V gene data show CDR1 as SNHLY and CDR2 as FYNNEI. CDR3 protein: CASSGGQNTEAFF. The CDR3 DNA is TGTGCCAGCAGTGGAGGACAGAACACTGAAGCTTTCTTT.

V gene TRBV15 combines with J gene TRBJ2-2; the match to TRBD1 covers 7 bases. The germline V gene encodes CDR1 LNHNV and CDR2 YYDKDF (reference sequence). The CDR3 loop spans 14 amino acids. J was trimmed by 6 bases and V by 3 bases; bases with no gene match: 4. Written as DNA, the CDR3 is TGTGCCACCAGCAGTCAACAGGGGTCCGGGGAGCTGTTTTTT. It translates to CATSSQQGSGELFF.

This clone was found once. The chain joins TRBV2 to TRBJ1-1, with 9 bases lining up with TRBD1. CDR1 SNHLY and CDR2 FYNNEI come from the germline V gene. With V trimmed by 5 bases and J by 3 bases, 4 bases remained unmatched. CDR3 length: 14 amino acids. CDR3: CASSKTGGYTEAFF. For the CDR3, the DNA is TGTGCCAGCAGTAAAACAGGGGGCTACACTGAAGCTTTCTTT.

The V gene is TRBV28, the J gene TRBJ2-7, with TRBD1 identical over 9 bases. Germline V lookup: CDR1 MDHEN, CDR2 SYDVKM. CDR3 length: 17 amino acids. V lost 0 bases, J lost 0 bases, and 6 bases stayed unmatched. The CDR3 sequence is CASSLWGGTGISYEQYF. The CDR3 DNA is TGTGCCAGCAGTTTATGGGGCGGGACAGGGATCTCCTACGAGCAGTACTTC.

The gene calls are TRBV10-3 and TRBJ1-1, with D maybe TRBD1 (6 bases). The CDR3 consists of 14 residues. V gave up 7 bases and J gave up 1 base, with 13 bases separating them. Germline CDR1 is ENHRY and CDR2 is SYGVKD. The CDR3: CAINRQAQNTEAFF. The CDR3 DNA reads as TGTGCCATCAACCGACAGGCACAGAACACTGAAGCTTTCTTT.

The chain links TRBV6-5 to TRBJ2-7, with 9 bases lining up with TRBD2. V lost 0 bases, J lost 2 bases, and 2 bases stayed unmatched. Germline V CDR1 and CDR2: MNHEY, SVGAGI. The CDR3 runs to 15 residues. CDR3 DNA sequence: TGTGCCAGCAGTTACTCTAGCGGGAGTCCCTACGAGCAGTACTTC. Its protein product is CASSYSSGSPYEQYF.

V is TRBV5-6 and J is TRBJ1-5; tentative D call: TRBD1 (5 bases). This CDR3 region has 17 residues. Between the trimmed V and J ends, which lost 2 bases and 4 bases, there was a span of 19 bases. Germline CDR1 is SGHDT and CDR2 is YYEEEE. CDR3 amino acids: CASSLLGQGLGNQPQHF. The CDR3, as DNA: TGTGCCAGCAGCTTATTGGGGCAGGGCCTAGGTAATCAGCCCCAGCATTTT.

The chain has TRBV6-5 and TRBJ2-1; 10 bases match TRBD2. Germline lookup yields CDR1 MNHEY and CDR2 SVGAGI. The J segment lost 6 bases and the V segment lost 7 bases, leaving 6 bases of the junction unmatched. This CDR3 region has 14 residues. The CDR3 sequence: CASIKREGRNEQFF. The CDR3 DNA reads as TGTGCCAGCATAAAGCGGGAGGGCCGCAATGAGCAGTTCTTC.

The chain links TRBV6-5 to TRBJ1-1; D is possibly TRBD1 (5 bases). Per germline, CDR1 MNHEY and CDR2 SVGAGI. The length of the CDR3 is 12 residues. V lost 6 bases, J lost 7 bases, and 12 bases lay in between. CDR3 nucleotides: TGTGCCAGCAGCTCTCGGGGGGTTGAAGCTTTCTTT. This codes for CASSSRGVEAFF.

This clone has a single count. This chain connects TRBV13 to TRBJ2-1; 10 nucleotides agree with TRBD2. The CDR3 extends over 16 amino acids. CDR1 and CDR2 from the germline V gene are PRHDT and FYEKMQ (reference sequence). V was clipped by 5 bases and J by 2 bases; unmatched bases: 6. Here the CDR3 DNA reads TGTGCCAGCAGCCCCCGGCTAGCGGGGGCCTACAATGAGCAGTTCTTC. Protein sequence: CASSPRLAGAYNEQFF.

This clone was found a few times. The chain has TRBV7-9 and TRBJ2-7; D is perhaps TRBD2 (6 bases). The germline V and J ends were trimmed by 1 base and 7 bases, with 17 bases remaining between them. CDR1 is SEHNR and CDR2 is FQNEAQ in the germline V gene (reference sequence). CDR3 length equals 15 residues. CDR3 region: CASSLGGGGRGEQYF. DNA of the CDR3: TGTGCCAGCAGCTTAGGGGGAGGAGGGCGCGGTGAGCAGTACTTC.

This sequence joins TRBV13 and TRBJ1-1, with a weak D call TRBD1 (5 bases). The CDR3 runs 15 residues. Germline V lookup: CDR1 PRHDT, CDR2 FYEKMQ (reference sequence). V was clipped by 1 base and J by 1 base, with 10 bases between them. The CDR3 region has the DNA TGTGCCAGCAGCTTAGTACGGGGACCGAACACTGAAGCTTTCTTT. Its protein product is CASSLVRGPNTEAFF.

The V and J genes are TRBV18 and TRBJ1-2; D is possibly TRBD1 (5 bases). V lost 2 bases to trimming and J lost 4 bases, with 11 bases between them. Germline CDR1 KGHSH, CDR2 LQKENI. The CDR3 is made up of 14 amino acids. Here the CDR3 reads CASSPARDPYGYTF. The CDR3 DNA follows: TGTGCCAGCTCACCAGCCAGGGACCCCTATGGCTACACCTTC.

The V call is TRBV7-9, the J call TRBJ1-4; unclear D gene. The CDR3 spans 14 residues. V lost 8 bases to trimming and J lost 4 bases, with 14 bases between them. Germline assignment: CDR1 SEHNR and CDR2 FQNEAQ (reference sequence). CDR3 sequence (DNA): TGTGCCAGCGGACTCCGCGGATATAATGAAAAACTGTTTTTT. Protein sequence: CASGLRGYNEKLFF.

In its sample, this clone was seen a few times. The rearrangement joins TRBV18 to TRBJ2-7; D might be TRBD2 (6 bases). Germline loops: CDR1 KGHSH, CDR2 LQKENI. V was trimmed by 4 bases and J by 2 bases, leaving 12 bases between them. CDR3 size: 14 residues. The CDR3, as DNA: TGTGCCAGCTCACTGCTAGCGTACCCCTACGAGCAGTACTTC. Translating it yields CASSLLAYPYEQYF.